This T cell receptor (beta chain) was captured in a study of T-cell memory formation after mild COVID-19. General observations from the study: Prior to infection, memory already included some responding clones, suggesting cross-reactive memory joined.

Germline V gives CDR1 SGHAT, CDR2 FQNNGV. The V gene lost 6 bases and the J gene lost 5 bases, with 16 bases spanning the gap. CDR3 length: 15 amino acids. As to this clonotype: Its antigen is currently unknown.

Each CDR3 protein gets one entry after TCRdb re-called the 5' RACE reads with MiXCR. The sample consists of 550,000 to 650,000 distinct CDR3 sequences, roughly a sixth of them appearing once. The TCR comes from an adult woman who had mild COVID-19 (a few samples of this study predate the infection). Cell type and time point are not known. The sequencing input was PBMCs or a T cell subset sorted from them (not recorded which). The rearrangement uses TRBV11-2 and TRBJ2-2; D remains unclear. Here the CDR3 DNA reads TGTGCCAGCAGTTCATTGTGGGGTCGGACCGGGGAGCTGTTTTTT. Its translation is CASSSLWGRTGELFF.